This T cell receptor beta chain was found in a study of PD-1 blockade in classical Hodgkin lymphoma. Study at large: Patients were administered nivolumab (3 mg/kg intravenously) every 2 weeks. Study findings and constraints: It was reported that newly diagnosed patients had less baseline TCR diversity than healthy donors. The baseline diversity of complete responders showed similarity to that of newly diagnosed patients. Why the repertoires differ is still unclear, perhaps disease activity or prior therapy.

Per germline, CDR1 LGHNA and CDR2 YSLEER. V trimming: 1 base; J trimming: 4 bases; junction bases outside the gene matches: 0. The CDR3 sequence is 13 residues long. Generated by immunoSEQ multiplex PCR, the TCRdb table keeps only in-frame clones and is missing some. The sample lists about 110,000 clones; 70% to 90% were seen once. There was relapse after autologous stem cell transplantation in every patient, and there was variation in brentuximab vedotin exposure. This clone has only one observation. Its antigen is still unknown. This sequence joins TRBV4-3 and TRBJ1-2, with TRBD1 identical over 7 bases. The TCR originated in a human donor with classical Hodgkin lymphoma. Sequenced here: peripheral blood mononuclear cells (PBMCs), sampled before the second cycle of nivolumab. The CDR3 region has the DNA TGCGCCAGCAGCCAAGCAGGGGGCTATGGCTACACCTTC. This sequence encodes CASSQAGGYGYTF.